The sequence of this T cell receptor beta chain was determined in a study of cytomegalovirus exposure and HLA in healthy donors. Study summary: Out of roughly 170 million T cells, an earlier analysis found some 110 million unique TCR beta sequences in total. Early release data held about 92 million unique TCRs from HLA-typed donors.

V lost 4 bases and J lost 8; bases outside the gene matches: 14. The CDR3 has 16 residues. Looked up from germline, CDR1 is SGHVS and CDR2 is FQNEAQ. Findings and limits, study-wide: An analysis done earlier found most TCR beta V segments productive about 87% or about 30% of the time. On later analysis, the bulk of CMV-associated TCR beta chains appeared to be HLA-restricted.

PCR involved 60 Vbeta and 13 Jbeta primers. Using immunoSEQ multiplex PCR, the repertoire was profiled, and TCRdb retains in-frame clones only, with some absent. The table lists about 100,000 clones, more than 80% of them singletons, with about 3.9% in the top ten. A note on this clone: The antigen remains unidentified.

The chain employs TRBV7-8 and TRBJ2-3, with 8 bases that match TRBD2. Sequencing used PBMCs. The TCR originated in a man younger than 45 in good health and CMV-seronegative. The CDR3 is CASSSGLEILGGTQYF. For the CDR3, the DNA is TGTGCCAGCAGCTCGGGACTAGAGATCCTCGGGGGTACGCAGTATTTT. The variable domain in full, completed from reference TRBV7-8 and TRBJ2-3, reads GAGVSQSPRYKVAKRGQDVALRCDPISGHVSLFWYQQALGQGPEFLTYFQNEAQLDKSGLPSDRFFAERPEGSVSTLKIQRTQQEDSAVYLCASSSGLEILGGTQYFGPGTRLTVL.